The next 25 T cell receptor beta chains were all read from a single sample in a study of shared clonotypes between healthy human individuals. Measured with immunoSEQ multiplex PCR; TCRdb has only the in-frame clones, and not every one. The sample lists 450,000 to 500,000 clones; about 84% were seen once. The sequencing sample was made of PBMCs. All receptors come from a middle-aged woman in good health. Some clones in this sample may be carry-over from other donors' samples.

This clone has only one observation. The rearrangement uses TRBV29-1 and TRBJ2-5, with 9 bases aligning to TRBD2. The CDR3 runs 13 residues. Germline CDR1 SQVTM, CDR2 ANQGSEA. Trimming removed 7 bases from V and 5 bases from J; junction bases left unmatched: 8. CDR3 DNA sequence: TGCAGCGCCTCGGGACTAGCTCGGGAGACCCAGTACTTC. As protein: CSASGLARETQYF.

For this clone: This may be a read error: a much more frequent sequence differs by one nucleotide. The chain combines TRBV7-2 with TRBJ1-3; 7 bases line up with TRBD1. The CDR3 contains 15 residues. Germline CDR1 SGHTA, CDR2 FQGNSA. V gave up 5 bases and J gave up 1 base; unmatched junction bases: 5. The CDR3 sequence: CTSSPQTGSGNTIYF. The CDR3 nucleotides read TGTACCAGCAGCCCCCAGACAGGGTCTGGAAACACCATATATTTT.

The J gene is TRBJ2-4, the V gene TRBV5-4; D is possibly TRBD1 (6 bases). The CDR3 is 14 residues long. V shed 5 bases and J shed 3 bases, with 12 bases lying between them. Per germline, CDR1 SGHNT and CDR2 YYREEE (reference sequence). CDR3 in DNA: TGTGCCAGCAGACTACAGGGCGGCAAAAACATTCAGTACTTC. Its translation is CASRLQGGKNIQYF.

This sequence joins TRBV7-2 and TRBJ2-2; a possible D gene is TRBD1 (7 bases). This CDR3 region has 17 residues. CDR1 is SGHTA, CDR2 FQGNSA, per germline. Trimming stripped 5 bases from V and 2 bases from J, with 18 bases between. The CDR3 spells CASSPRLRDSNTGELFF. The CDR3 bases are TGTGCCAGCAGCCCCCGCCTGCGGGACAGCAACACCGGGGAGCTGTTTTTT. The entire variable domain, with the rest obtained from reference TRBV7-2 and TRBJ2-2, is as follows: GAGVSQSPSNKVTEKGKDVELRCDPISGHTALYWYRQSLGQGLEFLIYFQGNSAPDKSGLPSDRFSAERTGGSVSTLTIQRTQQEDSAVYLCASSPRLRDSNTGELFFGEGSRLTVL.

This clone was recorded at least ten times. The chain uses TRBV2 and TRBJ2-7, with TRBD2 identical over 12 bases. The CDR3 loop spans 14 amino acids. J gave up 4 bases and V 6 bases, and 4 bases lay outside the gene matches. Germline CDR1 and CDR2: SNHLY and FYNNEI. DNA of the CDR3: TGTGCCAGCAGCTGGACTAGCGGGACTTACGAGCAGTACTTC. This encodes CASSWTSGTYEQYF.

The chain links TRBV29-1 to TRBJ2-7, with TRBD2 identical over 11 bases. J was trimmed by 3 bases and V by 1 base; bases with no gene match: 8. The CDR3 is made up of 16 amino acids. Looked up from germline, CDR1 is SQVTM and CDR2 is ANQGSEA. Here the CDR3 reads CSVEASGRLRRYEQYF. CDR3 nucleotides: TGCAGCGTTGAAGCTAGCGGGAGGTTGAGACGCTACGAGCAGTACTTC.

The chain has TRBV5-1 and TRBJ2-3; D assignment may be TRBD1 or TRBD2 (6 bases each). The germline V and J ends were trimmed by 0 bases and 3 bases, with 14 bases remaining between them. The CDR3 consists of 16 residues. CDR1 SGHRS and CDR2 YFSETQ come from the germline V gene. DNA of the CDR3: TGCGCCAGCAGCTTGGCGGGGGACAAGACAACAGATACGCAGTATTTT. Its protein product is CASSLAGDKTTDTQYF.

This clone was seen a single time. With a much larger clone just one base away, this may be a read error. The V and J genes are TRBV5-4 and TRBJ2-5; TRBD2 matches 7 bases. CDR3 length equals 16 residues. In germline, CDR1 is SGHNT, CDR2 YYREEE (reference sequence). Trimming removed 3 bases from V and 3 bases from J; junction bases left unmatched: 11. CDR3 nucleotide sequence: TGTGCCAGCAGCTCAGGGACTATCGGACTAAAAGAGACCCAGTACTTC. Its translation: CASSSGTIGLKETQYF.

This clone was observed a handful of times. The V call is TRBV15, the J call TRBJ2-3; 7 bases are a match to TRBD2. In germline, CDR1 is LNHNV, CDR2 YYDKDF (reference sequence). CDR3 length: 16 amino acids. The V and J ends lost 3 bases and 6 bases, in that order; junction bases with no gene match: 12. The CDR3 here is CATSRELAPTGDTQYF. For the CDR3, the DNA is TGTGCCACCAGCAGGGAACTAGCGCCAACGGGGGATACGCAGTATTTT.

The rearrangement joins TRBV27 to TRBJ1-1; D may be TRBD1 (6 bases). The CDR3 spans 15 residues. Trimming took 6 bases from V and 4 from J, leaving 18 bases between them. The germline CDR1 and CDR2 sequences are MNHEY and SMNVEV (reference sequence). Here the CDR3 DNA reads TGTGCCAGCAGCCATCCAAGGGGGGCTGGCACTGAAGCTTTCTTT. Translating gives CASSHPRGAGTEAFF.

V usage is TRBV7-2 and J usage is TRBJ2-1; TRBD2 is a possible D gene (5 bases). Germline V gene lookup returns CDR1 SGHTA and CDR2 FQGNSA. This CDR3 is built from 15 residues. V was clipped by 5 bases and J by 4 bases, with 15 bases between them. The CDR3 spells CASSIGLAMYNEQFF. CDR3 nucleotides: TGTGCCAGCAGCATCGGTTTAGCGATGTACAATGAGCAGTTCTTC.

The V and J genes are TRBV6-5 and TRBJ2-2; D is ambiguous. The V and J ends lost 6 bases and 5 bases respectively, with 16 bases between them. The CDR3 consists of 15 residues. The germline V gene encodes CDR1 MNHEY and CDR2 SVGAGI. CDR3 amino acids: CASSPKGTRTGELFF. CDR3 nucleotide sequence: TGTGCCAGCAGCCCCAAAGGAACTCGAACCGGGGAGCTGTTTTTT.

This chain joins TRBV10-2 and TRBJ1-2; 7 nucleotides line up with TRBD1. Germline V CDR1 and CDR2: WSHSY, SAAADI. The CDR3 totals 14 residues. V was pared by 8 bases and J by 4 bases, with 10 bases of the junction left unmatched. CDR3 in amino acids: CASGPGQRSYGYTF. CDR3 DNA sequence: TGCGCCAGCGGACCGGGACAGAGATCCTATGGCTACACCTTC.

The J gene is TRBJ1-1, the V gene TRBV10-1; 8 bases match TRBD1. Trimming cost V 3 bases and J 1 base; bases outside gene matches: 1. Germline V lookup: CDR1 WNHNN, CDR2 SYGVQD (reference sequence). The CDR3 runs to 14 residues. The DNA of the CDR3 is TGCGCCAGCAGTGACGACAGGGGGAACACTGAAGCTTTCTTT. It specifies CASSDDRGNTEAFF.

This chain joins TRBV28 and TRBJ2-2; D call uncertain. The CDR3 length is 15 residues. In germline, CDR1 is MDHEN, CDR2 SYDVKM. The V end was cut by 3 bases, the J end by 1 base, with 9 bases between. The CDR3 DNA reads TGTGCCAGCAGTTTCATCTTACAGAACACCGGGGAGCTGTTTTTT. Translated, it gives CASSFILQNTGELFF. The entire variable domain, with the rest obtained from reference TRBV28 and TRBJ2-2, is as follows: DVKVTQSSRYLVKRTGEKVFLECVQDMDHENMFWYRQDPGLGLRLIYFSYDVKMKEKGDIPEGYSVSREKKERFSLILESASTNQTSMYLCASSFILQNTGELFFGEGSRLTVL.

In the case of this clone: This likely reflects a read error, since a far larger clone is one base away. At the DNA level, this CDR3 is encoded by other sequences in the same sample as well. The chain carries TRBV10-3 and TRBJ1-2; D remains unclear. From germline, CDR1 is ENHRY and CDR2 SYGVKD. The CDR3 has 13 residues. The CDR3 bases are TGTGCCATCAGTGAGGACCCTAACTATGGCTATACCTTC. Residues: CAISEDPNYGYTF.

V usage is TRBV7-9 and J usage is TRBJ1-4; 8 nucleotides match TRBD1. Germline trimming cut 3 bases from V and 1 base from J; bases unmatched to any gene: 10. The germline V gene has CDR1 SEHNR and CDR2 FQNEAQ (reference sequence). CDR3 length equals 18 residues. The CDR3, as DNA: TGTGCCAGCAGCTTCCCTAACAGGGGGATGCTAACTAATGAAAAACTGTTTTTT. Encoded protein: CASSFPNRGMLTNEKLFF.

The genes are TRBV10-3 and TRBJ2-7; D unresolved. The CDR3 covers 14 residues. V dropped 3 bases and J dropped 3 bases, with 12 bases sitting between them. Germline lookup yields CDR1 ENHRY and CDR2 SYGVKD. The CDR3 DNA follows: TGTGCCATCAGTGATTCCAAGGGTGGCTACGAGCAGTACTTC. Protein sequence: CAISDSKGGYEQYF.

The chain carries TRBV11-2 and TRBJ1-1, with TRBD1 identical over 7 bases. CDR1 SGHAT and CDR2 FQNNGV come from the germline V gene. CDR3 size: 14 residues. The junction had 9 bases not matched to a gene; V was cut back by 6 bases and J by 5 bases. CDR3 protein: CASSRDREGTEAFF. For the CDR3, the DNA is TGTGCCAGCAGTCGAGACAGGGAAGGTACTGAAGCTTTCTTT.

Details on this clone: A far larger clone is one base from this, pointing to a likely read error. Other DNA sequences from this sample encode an identical CDR3 as well. The rearrangement uses TRBV30 and TRBJ2-5, with D possibly TRBD2 on 5 matching bases. The V gene lost 0 bases and the J gene lost 9 bases, with 17 bases spanning the gap. Germline V gene lookup returns CDR1 GTSNPN and CDR2 SVGIG (reference sequence). The CDR3 loop spans 14 amino acids. The CDR3 is CAWSVLGDGGAQYF. CDR3 DNA sequence: TGTGCCTGGAGTGTACTAGGCGACGGTGGGGCCCAGTACTTC.

Concerning this clone itself: Since a far larger clone is one base different, this is likely a read error. The chain has TRBV10-2 and TRBJ1-1; the D gene is possibly TRBD1 (5 bases). Germline loops: CDR1 WSHSY, CDR2 SAAADI. CDR3 size: 17 residues. V shed 0 bases and J shed 0 bases, with 14 bases lying between them. CDR3 DNA: TGCGCCAGCAGTGAGTCCGCTTGGGGCACTTTGAACACTGAAGCTTTCTTT. Protein: CASSESAWGTLNTEAFF.

The rearrangement links TRBV27 to TRBJ1-5; D is possibly TRBD1 (6 bases). This CDR3 has 14 amino acids. V lost 3 bases to trimming and J lost 5 bases, with 11 bases between them. Germline V gene data show CDR1 as MNHEY and CDR2 as SMNVEV (reference sequence). The CDR3 coding sequence is TGTGCCAGCAGTTTTGGGAGGGGGGATCAGCCCCAGCATTTT. This gives the protein CASSFGRGDQPQHF.

With regard to this clone: The identical CDR3 is also encoded by other nucleotide sequences in the sample. The chain is built from TRBV28 and TRBJ2-7; D unclear. Between the trimmed V and J ends, which lost 2 bases and 4 bases, there was a span of 6 bases. Germline CDR1 MDHEN, CDR2 SYDVKM. The CDR3 is 12 residues long. DNA for the CDR3: TGTGCCAGCAGTTTAATGGGTTACGAGCAGTACTTC. Translating gives CASSLMGYEQYF. Drawing the rest from reference TRBV28 and TRBJ2-7, the complete variable domain is DVKVTQSSRYLVKRTGEKVFLECVQDMDHENMFWYRQDPGLGLRLIYFSYDVKMKEKGDIPEGYSVSREKKERFSLILESASTNQTSMYLCASSLMGYEQYFGPGTRLTVT.

This clone was counted ten times or more. The sample contains more than one DNA sequence encoding this CDR3. The V gene is TRBV18, the J gene TRBJ1-1, with D tentatively TRBD1 (5 bases). V was pared by 1 base and J by 0 bases, with 15 bases between. From germline, CDR1 is KGHSH and CDR2 LQKENI. CDR3 size: 17 residues. The CDR3 spells CASSPRGTEGLNTEAFF. CDR3 in DNA: TGTGCCAGCTCACCACGGGGGACGGAGGGACTGAACACTGAAGCTTTCTTT.

This chain joins TRBV9 and TRBJ2-7, with 10 bases aligning to TRBD2. CDR1 and CDR2 from the germline V gene are SGDLS and YYNGEE. The CDR3 spans 15 residues. Trimming removed 3 bases from V and 2 bases from J; junction bases left unmatched: 5. The CDR3 DNA reads as TGTGCCAGCAGCGCCGGACTAGCGGAACCCTACGAGCAGTACTTC. It is translated as CASSAGLAEPYEQYF.